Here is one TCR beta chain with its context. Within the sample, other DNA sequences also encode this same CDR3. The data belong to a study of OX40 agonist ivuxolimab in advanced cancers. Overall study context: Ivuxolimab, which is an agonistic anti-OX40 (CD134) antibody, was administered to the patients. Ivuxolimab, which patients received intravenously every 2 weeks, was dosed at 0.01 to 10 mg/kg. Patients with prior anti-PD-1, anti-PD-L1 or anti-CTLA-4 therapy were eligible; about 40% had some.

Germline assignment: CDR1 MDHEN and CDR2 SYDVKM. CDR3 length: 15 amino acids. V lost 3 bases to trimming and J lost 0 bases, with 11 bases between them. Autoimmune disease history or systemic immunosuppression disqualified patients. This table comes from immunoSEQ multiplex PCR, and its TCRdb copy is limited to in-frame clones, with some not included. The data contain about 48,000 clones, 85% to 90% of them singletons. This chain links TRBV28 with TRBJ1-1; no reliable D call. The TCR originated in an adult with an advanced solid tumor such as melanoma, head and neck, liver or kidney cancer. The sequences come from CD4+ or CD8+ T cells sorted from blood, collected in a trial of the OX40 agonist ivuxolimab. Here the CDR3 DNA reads TGTGCCAGCAGTTTGGGGTTCCCGTTGAACACTGAAGCTTTCTTT. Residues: CASSLGFPLNTEAFF.